Below, one T cell receptor beta chain is given with its context. Its target is unknown. This sample is part of a study of CD4 T cells in relation to SARS-CoV-2 and coronaviruses. Study at large: TCR beta CDR3s were sequenced after 10-day antigen culture of PBMCs. Shared crossreactive spike epitopes were mapped to their HLA restriction. Whole-study results and caveats: Roughly three fifths of donors had memory CD4+ clonotypes crossrecognizing SARS-CoV-2 and common cold coronavirus spike.

Sequenced by immunoSEQ multiplex PCR; TCRdb stores in-frame clones only, minus some. The sample lists approximately 20,000 clones; around 80% were seen once. CD4+ T cells from unexposed donors were obtained before the COVID-19 pandemic (2011-2018). After around nine days of culture, CD4+ T cells were isolated. Unexposed-donor CD4+ T cells were probed with SARS-CoV-2 S/N and four cold-coronavirus spikes, cells permitting. Germline V gives CDR1 SGHNT, CDR2 YYREEE (reference sequence). The CDR3 is 16 residues long. V shed 0 bases, J shed 0 bases, and the junction held 0 bases outside the gene matches. The chain links TRBV5-4 to TRBJ2-2, with 9 bases matching TRBD1. The clonotype comes from a human donor in good health. Sequencing input: CD4+ T cells from PBMCs, cultured in vitro. CDR3 DNA: TGTGCCAGCAGCTTGGGGACAGGGGCGAACACCGGGGAGCTGTTTTTT. Its protein product is CASSLGTGANTGELFF.